This TCR beta chain was observed in a study of T-cell reconstitution after alpha-beta-depleted transplantation in children. This clonotype was found many times. The germline V and J ends were trimmed by 8 bases and 3 bases, with 17 bases remaining between them. CDR3 length: 14 amino acids. Germline V gene lookup returns CDR1 SEHNR and CDR2 FQNEAQ (reference sequence). Unique molecular identifiers were incorporated during preparation of the TCRbeta library. TCRdb used MiXCR to reprocess the PCR reads, holding one entry per CDR3 protein. This table holds 640,000 or so distinct CDR3 sequences, roughly 17% found once.

The J gene is TRBJ2-7, the V gene TRBV7-9; perhaps D is TRBD1 or TRBD2 (5 bases each). The receptor comes from a human donor who donated a stem cell graft to a child with acute myeloid leukemia. This specimen consisted of PBMCs from the stem cell graft donor, obtained from the stem cell graft. The CDR3 region is CASLPPGQIYEQYF. CDR3 nucleotides: TGTGCCAGCCTCCCCCCGGGGCAGATCTACGAGCAGTACTTC. Supplemented by reference TRBV7-9 and TRBJ2-7, the full variable domain reads DTGVSQNPRHKITKRGQNVTFRCDPISEHNRLYWYRQTLGQGPEFLTYFQNEAQLEKSRLLSDRFSAERPKGSFSTLEIQRTEQGDSAMYLCASLPPGQIYEQYFGPGTRLTVT.